The sample holds a few counts of the clone carrying this T cell receptor beta chain. Germline V gene sequence: CDR1 SGHNT, CDR2 YENEEA. The CDR3 runs 14 residues. Between the trimmed V and J ends, which lost 5 bases and 3 bases, there was a span of 10 bases. The sample originates from a study of T cell repertoires in cytomegalovirus infection. TCRdb passed the reads through MiXCR, listing each CDR3 protein once. Seen here are fewer than 200,000 distinct CDR3 sequences, approximately 19% observed once, and the top ten hold less than 3%. This receptor was identified in a human donor in good health (CMV status not recorded). Some clones in this sample may be carry-over from other donors' samples. The V call is TRBV11-3, the J call TRBJ2-2; tentative D call: TRBD2 (5 bases). The sequencing input was PBMCs. The CDR3 reads CASSTGSYTGELFF. The CDR3 DNA sequence: TGTGCCAGCAGCACTGGGAGTTACACCGGGGAGCTGTTTTTT.